This T cell receptor beta chain comes out of a study of shared clonotypes between healthy human individuals. Sequencing was performed with immunoSEQ multiplex PCR; in TCRdb, only in-frame clones are kept and a portion is missing. The table lists millions of clones, approximately 92% of them singletons. The CDR3 is made up of 17 amino acids. Germline V lookup: CDR1 ENHRY, CDR2 SYGVKD. The germline V and J ends were trimmed by 4 bases and 5 bases, with 24 bases remaining between them. The sample consisted of naive CD4+ T cells sorted from blood. Regarding subset: CD45RA+ positively selected. The chain links TRBV10-3 to TRBJ2-7; D may match TRBD1 or TRBD2 (6 bases each). This clonotype was sampled from a man between 18 and 29 years old in good health. The CDR3, as DNA: TGTGCCATCAGTGGGAGTTCGGAACGGGGGCCTCCCCACGAGCAGTACTTC. It codes for CAISGSSERGPPHEQYF.